The TCR beta chain under discussion was sequenced for a study of CD8+ T cells in alopecia areata. Study overall: Tofacitinib ran 6 to 18 months, followed by 6 months off drug. General observations from the study: Sequencing of scalp tissue also captures the resident alphabeta T cells of normal skin. Greater clonality was observed in lesional scalp samples, especially alopecia totalis/universalis, versus normal scalp. Expanded CD8+ clones among the top 100, as well as scalp clonality, were significantly decreased by tofacitinib.

Turning to this clone: The antigen is not known.

The treatment here: oral pan-JAK inhibitor, 5-10 mg twice daily. cDNA serving as the sequencing template came from extracted, reverse transcribed RNA. TCRdb keeps only in-frame clones here, not all; method: immunoSEQ multiplex PCR. The profile shows some 190,000 clones, roughly three fifths of them singletons. Germline CDR1 and CDR2: LGHNT and FRNRAP. The CDR3 contains 12 residues. This sequence joins TRBV12-5 and TRBJ1-5; D is unresolved. The origin of this receptor is a human donor with alopecia areata. The material was CD4+ T cells sorted from blood, obtained around week 44, from a patient treated with tofacitinib. CDR3 sequence (DNA): TGTGCCTCGGCCAAGGACAATCAGCCCCAGCATTTT. Translated: CASAKDNQPQHF.